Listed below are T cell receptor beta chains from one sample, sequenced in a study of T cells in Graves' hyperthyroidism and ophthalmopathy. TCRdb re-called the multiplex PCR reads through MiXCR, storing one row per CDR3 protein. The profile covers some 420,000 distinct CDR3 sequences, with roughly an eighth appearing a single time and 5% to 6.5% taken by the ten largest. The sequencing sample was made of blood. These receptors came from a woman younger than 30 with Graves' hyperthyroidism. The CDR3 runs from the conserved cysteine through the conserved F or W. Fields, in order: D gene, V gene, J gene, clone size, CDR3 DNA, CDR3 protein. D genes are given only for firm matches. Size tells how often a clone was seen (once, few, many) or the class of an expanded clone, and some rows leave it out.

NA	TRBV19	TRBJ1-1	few	TGTGCCAGTAAGCCGGGAAACACTGAAGCTTTCTTT	CASKPGNTEAFF
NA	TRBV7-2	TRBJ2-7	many	TGTGCCAGCAGCTTAGCTTCGGGGACCTACGAGCAGTACTTC	CASSLASGTYEQYF
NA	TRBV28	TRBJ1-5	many	TGTGCCAGCAGTTCGGGGAGCACCCAGCATTTT	CASSSGSTQHF
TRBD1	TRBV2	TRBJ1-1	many	TGTGCCAGCGGGACAGGGCGCACTGAAGCTTTCTTT	CASGTGRTEAFF
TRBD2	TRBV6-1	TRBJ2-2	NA	TGTGCCAGCGCCAACTACCCCCTAGGACTAGCGGGAGTTTGGGCCGGGGAGCTGTTTTTT	CASANYPLGLAGVWAGELFF
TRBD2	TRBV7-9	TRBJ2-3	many	TGTGCCAGCATCCCGACTAGCGGAGGCACAGATACGCAGTATTTT	CASIPTSGGTDTQYF
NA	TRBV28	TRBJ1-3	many	TGTGCCAGCAGTTCGCGGATTGGGGGCCCGGGAAACACCATATATTTT	CASSSRIGGPGNTIYF
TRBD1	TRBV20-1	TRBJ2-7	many	TGCAGTGCTAGAGATCGACAGGGGAACCCCTACGAGCAGTACTTC	CSARDRQGNPYEQYF
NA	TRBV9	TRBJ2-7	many	TGTGCCAGCAGCGTAACAGGGGGGGACGAGCAGTACTTC	CASSVTGGDEQYF
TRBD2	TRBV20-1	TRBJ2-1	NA	TGCAGTGCTAGAGCACTAGCGGGAGGGTTTGGCGATGAGCAGTTCTTC	CSARALAGGFGDEQFF
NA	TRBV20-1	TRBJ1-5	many	TGCAGTGCTAGGGGACACCACAACTATCAGCCCCAGCATTTT	CSARGHHNYQPQHF
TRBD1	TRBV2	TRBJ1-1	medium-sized	TGTGCCAGCAGGGGACAGGGTGAGACTTTCTTT	CASRGQGETFF
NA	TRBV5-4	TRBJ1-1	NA	TGTGCCAGCAGGCCGGGCACCAACACTGAAGCTTTCTTT	CASRPGTNTEAFF
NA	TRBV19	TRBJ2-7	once	TGTGCCAGTAGCCGAACAGCGAATATTGACTCCTACGAGCAGTACTTC	CASSRTANIDSYEQYF
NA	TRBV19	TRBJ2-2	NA	TGTGCCCGTAGACCAGGCGGCGACACCGGGGAGCTGTTTTTT	CARRPGGDTGELFF
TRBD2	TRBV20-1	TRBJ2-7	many	TGCAGTGCAGCCGGGACTAGCGGCTACGAGCAGTACTTC	CSAAGTSGYEQYF
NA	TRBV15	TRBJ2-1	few	TGTGCCACCAGCAATCAACACGGCTACAATGAGCAGTTCTTC	CATSNQHGYNEQFF
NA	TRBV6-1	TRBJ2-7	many	TGTGCCAGCAGTGAATGGTTGGGCTACGAGCAGTACTTC	CASSEWLGYEQYF
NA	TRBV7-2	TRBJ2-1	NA	TGTGCCAGCAGCTCTTTTTCTGTAAATGAGCAGTTCTTC	CASSSFSVNEQFF
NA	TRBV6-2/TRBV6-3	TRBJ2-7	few	TGTGCCACCAAGGCGGCTTGGGACTTTTACGAGCAGTACTTC	CATKAAWDFYEQYF
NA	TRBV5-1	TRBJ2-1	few	TGCGCCAGCAGCTTGATTGGCGGGTACAATGAGCAGTTCTTC	CASSLIGGYNEQFF
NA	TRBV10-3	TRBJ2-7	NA	TGTGCCATCAGTCGAGGGGCCTCCCTGGACGAGCAGTACTTC	CAISRGASLDEQYF
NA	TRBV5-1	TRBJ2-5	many	TGCGCCAGCAGCTTGTTGGGGGGCGCAGAGGAGACCCAGTACTTC	CASSLLGGAEETQYF
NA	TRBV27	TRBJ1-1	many	TGTGCCAGCAGTAGCCCAGGGGAGAACACTGAAGCTTTCTTT	CASSSPGENTEAFF
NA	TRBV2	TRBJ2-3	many	TGTGCCAGCACCCCCGGGGCAGATACGCAGTATTTT	CASTPGADTQYF
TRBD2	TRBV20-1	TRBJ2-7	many	TGCAGTGCTAGAGATTCGGGACTAGCGGGAGACGAGCAGTACTTC	CSARDSGLAGDEQYF
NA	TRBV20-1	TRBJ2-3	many	TGCAGTGCTAGGGACAACACAGATACGCAGTATTTT	CSARDNTDTQYF
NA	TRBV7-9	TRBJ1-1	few	TGTGCCAGCAGCTTAGTGATAGGAAACACTGAAGCTTTCTTT	CASSLVIGNTEAFF
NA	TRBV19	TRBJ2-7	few	TGTGCCAGTAGCTTGACAGTCCACCATGCTCCCCGGGTCGAGCAGTACTTC	CASSLTVHHAPRVEQYF
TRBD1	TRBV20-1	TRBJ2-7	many	TGCAGTGCTAGGGGACAGGGCCCCTACGAGCAGTACTTC	CSARGQGPYEQYF
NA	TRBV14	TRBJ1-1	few	TGTGCCAGCAGCCAAGATGTCGGACAGATCTCCACTGAAGCTTTCTTT	CASSQDVGQISTEAFF
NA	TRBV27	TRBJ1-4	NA	TGTGCCAGCAGTTTGGGGCTGGGGGTTGGTAATGAAAAACTGTTTTTT	CASSLGLGVGNEKLFF
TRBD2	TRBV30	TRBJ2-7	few	TGTGCCTGGAATTACCCGGGGACTAGGGACGAGCAGTACTTC	CAWNYPGTRDEQYF
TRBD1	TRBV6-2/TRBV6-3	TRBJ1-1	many	TGTGCCAGCCGAAAAACAGGGGCCACTGAAGCTTTCTTT	CASRKTGATEAFF
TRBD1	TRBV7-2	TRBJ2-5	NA	TGTGCCAGCAGCTCCGGGACAGGTGACCAAGAGACCCAGTACTTC	CASSSGTGDQETQYF
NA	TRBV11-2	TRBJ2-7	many	TGTGCCAGCAGCAGTAACATCCTATACGAGCAGTACTTC	CASSSNILYEQYF